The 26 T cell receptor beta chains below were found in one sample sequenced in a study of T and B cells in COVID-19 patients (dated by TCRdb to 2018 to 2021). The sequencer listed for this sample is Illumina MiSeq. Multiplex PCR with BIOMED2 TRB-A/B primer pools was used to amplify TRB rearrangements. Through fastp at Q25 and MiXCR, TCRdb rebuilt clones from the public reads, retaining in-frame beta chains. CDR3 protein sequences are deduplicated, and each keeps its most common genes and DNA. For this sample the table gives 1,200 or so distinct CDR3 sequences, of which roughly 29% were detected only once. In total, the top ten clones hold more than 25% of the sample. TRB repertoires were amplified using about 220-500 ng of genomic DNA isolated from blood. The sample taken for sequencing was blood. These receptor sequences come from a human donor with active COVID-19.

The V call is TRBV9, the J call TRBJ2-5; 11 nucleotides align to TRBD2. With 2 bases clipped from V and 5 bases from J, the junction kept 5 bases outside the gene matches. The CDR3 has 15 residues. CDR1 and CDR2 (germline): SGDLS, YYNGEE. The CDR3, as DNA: TGTGCCAGCAGCGTCGATAGCGGGAGGGGGGAGACCCAGTACTTC. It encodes CASSVDSGRGETQYF.

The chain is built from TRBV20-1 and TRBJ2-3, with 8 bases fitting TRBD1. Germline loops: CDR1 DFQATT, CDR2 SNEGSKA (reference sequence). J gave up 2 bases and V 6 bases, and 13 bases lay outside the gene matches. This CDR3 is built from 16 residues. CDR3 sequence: CSAQQGAGLITDTQYF. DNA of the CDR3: TGCAGTGCCCAGCAGGGGGCCGGGCTTATCACAGATACGCAGTATTTT.

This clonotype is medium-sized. CDR3 nucleotides: TGTGCCAGCAGTTATAGGACAGATAATTCACCCCTCCACTTT. Translation: CASSYRTDNSPLHF. The rearrangement joins TRBV6-4 to TRBJ1-6; perhaps TRBD1 as D (6 bases). Germline CDR1 reads MRHNA; CDR2 reads SNTAGT. The CDR3 runs to 14 residues. Trimming pared 5 bases from V and 5 bases from J, leaving 10 bases between.

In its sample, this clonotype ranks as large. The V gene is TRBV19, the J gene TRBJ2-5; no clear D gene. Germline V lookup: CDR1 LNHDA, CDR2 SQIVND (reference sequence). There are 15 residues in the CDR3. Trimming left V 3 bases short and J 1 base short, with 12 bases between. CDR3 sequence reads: CASSMVPLSQETQYF. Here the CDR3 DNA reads TGTGCCAGTAGTATGGTACCGCTAAGCCAAGAGACCCAGTACTTC.

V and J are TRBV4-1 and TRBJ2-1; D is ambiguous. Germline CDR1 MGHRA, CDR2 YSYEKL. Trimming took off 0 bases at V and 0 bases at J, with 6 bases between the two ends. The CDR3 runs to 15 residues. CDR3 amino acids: CASSQDSGSYNEQFF. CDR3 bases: TGCGCCAGCAGCCAAGATAGTGGCTCCTACAATGAGCAGTTCTTC.

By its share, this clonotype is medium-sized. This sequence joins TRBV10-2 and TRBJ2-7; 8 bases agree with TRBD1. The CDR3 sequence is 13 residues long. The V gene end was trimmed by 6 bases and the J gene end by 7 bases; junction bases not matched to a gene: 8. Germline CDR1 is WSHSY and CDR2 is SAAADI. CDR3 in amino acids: CASSGQGFWEQYF. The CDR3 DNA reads TGCGCCAGCAGCGGACAGGGCTTTTGGGAGCAGTACTTC.

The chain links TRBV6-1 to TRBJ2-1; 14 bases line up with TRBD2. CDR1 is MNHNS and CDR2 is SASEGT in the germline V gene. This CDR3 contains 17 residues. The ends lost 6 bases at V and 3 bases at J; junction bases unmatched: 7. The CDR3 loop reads CASRRGTSGGCYNEQFF. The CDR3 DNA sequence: TGTGCCAGCAGACGCGGGACTAGCGGGGGCTGCTACAATGAGCAGTTCTTC.

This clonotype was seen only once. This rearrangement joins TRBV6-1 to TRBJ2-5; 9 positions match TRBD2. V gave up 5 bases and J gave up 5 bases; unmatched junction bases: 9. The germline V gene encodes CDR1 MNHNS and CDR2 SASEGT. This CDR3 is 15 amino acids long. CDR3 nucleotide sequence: TGTGCCAGCAGTTACTCGGCTAGCGGGGCTGAGACCCAGTACTTC. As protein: CASSYSASGAETQYF.

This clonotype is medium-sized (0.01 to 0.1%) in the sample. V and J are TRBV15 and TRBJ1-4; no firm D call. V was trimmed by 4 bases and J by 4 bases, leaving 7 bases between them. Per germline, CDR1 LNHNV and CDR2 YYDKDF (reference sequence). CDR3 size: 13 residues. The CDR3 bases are TGTGCCACCAGCAATCTTTTTAATGAAAAACTGTTTTTT. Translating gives CATSNLFNEKLFF. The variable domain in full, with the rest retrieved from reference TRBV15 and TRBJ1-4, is DAMVIQNPRYQVTQFGKPVTLSCSQTLNHNVMYWYQQKSSQAPKLLFHYYDKDFNNEADTPDNFQSRRPNTSFCFLDIRSPGLGDTAMYLCATSNLFNEKLFFGSGTQLSVL.

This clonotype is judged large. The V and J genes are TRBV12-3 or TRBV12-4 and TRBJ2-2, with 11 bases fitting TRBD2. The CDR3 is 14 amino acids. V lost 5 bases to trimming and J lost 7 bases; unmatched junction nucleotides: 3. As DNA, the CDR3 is TGTGCCAGCAGTCCTAGCGGGAGGCTCGGGGAGCTGTTTTTT. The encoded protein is CASSPSGRLGELFF.

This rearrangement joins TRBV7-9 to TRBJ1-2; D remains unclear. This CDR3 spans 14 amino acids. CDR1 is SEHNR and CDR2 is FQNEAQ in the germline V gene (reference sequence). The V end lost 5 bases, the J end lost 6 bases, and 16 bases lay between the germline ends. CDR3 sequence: CASSQTTGWNGYTF. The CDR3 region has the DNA TGTGCCAGCAGCCAGACTACGGGGTGGAATGGCTACACCTTC.

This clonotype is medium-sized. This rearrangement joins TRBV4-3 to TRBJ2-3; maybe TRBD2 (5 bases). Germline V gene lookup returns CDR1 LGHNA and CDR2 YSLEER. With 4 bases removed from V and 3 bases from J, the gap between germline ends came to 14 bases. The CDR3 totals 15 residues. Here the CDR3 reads CASSPAFDYTDTQYF. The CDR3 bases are TGCGCCAGCAGCCCCGCATTCGACTATACAGATACGCAGTATTTT.

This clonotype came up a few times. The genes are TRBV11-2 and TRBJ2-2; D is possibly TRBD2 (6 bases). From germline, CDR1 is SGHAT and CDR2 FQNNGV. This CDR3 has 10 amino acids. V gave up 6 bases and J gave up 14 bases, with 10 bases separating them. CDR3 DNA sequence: TGTGCCAGCAGGCCCGGGGGTCTGTTTTTT. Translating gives CASRPGGLFF.

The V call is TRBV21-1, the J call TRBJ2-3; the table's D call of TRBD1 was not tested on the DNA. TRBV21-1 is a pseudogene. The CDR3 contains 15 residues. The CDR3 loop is CASGAHATSTDTQYF. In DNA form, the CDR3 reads TGTGCCAGCGGGGCACACGCAACGAGCACAGATACGCAGTATTTT.

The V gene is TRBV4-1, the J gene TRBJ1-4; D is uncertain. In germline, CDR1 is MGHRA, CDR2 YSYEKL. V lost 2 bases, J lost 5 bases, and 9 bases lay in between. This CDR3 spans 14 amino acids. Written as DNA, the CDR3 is TGCGCCAGCAGCCAATTCGGGTCGAATGAAAAACTGTTTTTT. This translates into CASSQFGSNEKLFF.

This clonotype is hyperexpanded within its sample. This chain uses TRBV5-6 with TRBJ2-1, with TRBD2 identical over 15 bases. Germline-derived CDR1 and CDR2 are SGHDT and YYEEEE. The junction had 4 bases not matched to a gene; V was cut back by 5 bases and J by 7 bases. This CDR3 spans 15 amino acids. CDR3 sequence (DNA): TGTGCCAGCAGGCTGGGACTAGCGGGGGGAAATGAGCAGTTCTTC. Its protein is CASRLGLAGGNEQFF.

CDR3 amino acids: CASSLGAGGIEQFF. The CDR3 coding sequence is TGTGCCAGCAGCTTGGGAGCGGGGGGAATTGAGCAGTTCTTC. This chain joins TRBV5-5 and TRBJ2-1; TRBD2 aligns across 9 bases. V lost 0 bases and J lost 9; bases outside the gene matches: 4. CDR1 and CDR2 (germline): SGHKS, YYEKEE (reference sequence). There are 14 residues in the CDR3. The full variable domain, with the rest looked up from reference TRBV5-5 and TRBJ2-1, is DAGVTQSPTHLIKTRGQQVTLRCSPISGHKSVSWYQQVLGQGPQFIFQYYEKEERGRGNFPDRFSARQFPNYSSELNVNALLLGDSALYLCASSLGAGGIEQFFGPGTRLTVL.

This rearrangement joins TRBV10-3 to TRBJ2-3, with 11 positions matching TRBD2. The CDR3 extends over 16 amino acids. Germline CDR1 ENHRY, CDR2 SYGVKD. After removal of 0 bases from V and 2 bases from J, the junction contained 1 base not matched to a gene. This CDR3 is CAISESTSGDTDTQYF. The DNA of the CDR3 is TGTGCCATCAGTGAGTCGACTAGCGGGGACACAGATACGCAGTATTTT.

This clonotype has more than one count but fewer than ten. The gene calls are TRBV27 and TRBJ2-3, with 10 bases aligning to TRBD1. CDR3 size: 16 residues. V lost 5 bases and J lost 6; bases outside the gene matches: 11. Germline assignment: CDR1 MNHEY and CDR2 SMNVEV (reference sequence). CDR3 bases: TGTGCCAGCAGTCCCATACGACAGGGGGCGAAGGATACGCAGTATTTT. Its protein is CASSPIRQGAKDTQYF.

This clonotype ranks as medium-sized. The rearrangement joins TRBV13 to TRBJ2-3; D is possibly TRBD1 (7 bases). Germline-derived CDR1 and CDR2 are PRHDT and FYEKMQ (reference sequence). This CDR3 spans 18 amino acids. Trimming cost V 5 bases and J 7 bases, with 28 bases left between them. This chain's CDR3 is CASSPPPPSVPGGNTQYF. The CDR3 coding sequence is TGTGCCAGCAGCCCGCCCCCACCTAGCGTCCCAGGGGGGAATACGCAGTATTTT. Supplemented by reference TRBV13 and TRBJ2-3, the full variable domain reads AAGVIQSPRHLIKEKRETATLKCYPIPRHDTVYWYQQGPGQDPQFLISFYEKMQSDKGSIPDRFSAQQFSDYHSELNMSSLELGDSALYFCASSPPPPSVPGGNTQYFGPGTRLTVL.

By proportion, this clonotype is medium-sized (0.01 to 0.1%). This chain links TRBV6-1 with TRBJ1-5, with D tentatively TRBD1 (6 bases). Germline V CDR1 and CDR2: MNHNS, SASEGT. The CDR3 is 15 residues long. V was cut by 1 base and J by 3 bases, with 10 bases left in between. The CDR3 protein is CASSEGSGVNQPQHF. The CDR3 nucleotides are TGTGCCAGCAGTGAAGGTTCAGGGGTCAATCAGCCCCAGCATTTT.

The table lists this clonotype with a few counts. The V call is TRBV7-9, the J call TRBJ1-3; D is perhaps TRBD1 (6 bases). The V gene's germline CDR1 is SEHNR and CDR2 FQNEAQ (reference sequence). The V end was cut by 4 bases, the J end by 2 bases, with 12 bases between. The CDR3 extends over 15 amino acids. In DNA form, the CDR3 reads TGTGCCAGCAGCTCGACGGAGGGGGCTGGAAACACCATATATTTT. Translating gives CASSSTEGAGNTIYF.

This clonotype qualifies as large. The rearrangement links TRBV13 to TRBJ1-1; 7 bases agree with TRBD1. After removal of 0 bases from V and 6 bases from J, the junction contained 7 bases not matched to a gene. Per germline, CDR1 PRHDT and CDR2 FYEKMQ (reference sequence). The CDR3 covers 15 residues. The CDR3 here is CASSLGRQGVPEAFF. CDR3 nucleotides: TGTGCCAGCAGCTTAGGGCGTCAGGGGGTACCTGAAGCTTTCTTT. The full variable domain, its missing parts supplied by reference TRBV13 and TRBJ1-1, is AAGVIQSPRHLIKEKRETATLKCYPIPRHDTVYWYQQGPGQDPQFLISFYEKMQSDKGSIPDRFSAQQFSDYHSELNMSSLELGDSALYFCASSLGRQGVPEAFFGQGTRLTVV.

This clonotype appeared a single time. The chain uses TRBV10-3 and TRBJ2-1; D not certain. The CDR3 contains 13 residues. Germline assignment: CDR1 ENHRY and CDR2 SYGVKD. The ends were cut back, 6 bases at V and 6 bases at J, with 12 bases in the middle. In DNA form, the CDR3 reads TGTGCCATCAGCCCGAGCGTCGGCAATGAGCAGTTCTTC. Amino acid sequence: CAISPSVGNEQFF.

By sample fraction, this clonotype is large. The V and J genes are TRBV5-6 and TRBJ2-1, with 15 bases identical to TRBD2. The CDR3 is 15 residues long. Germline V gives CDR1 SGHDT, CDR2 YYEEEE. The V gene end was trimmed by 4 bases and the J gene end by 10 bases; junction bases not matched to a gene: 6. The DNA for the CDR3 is TGTGCCAGCAGCCCGGGACTAGCGGGGGGATACGAGCAGTTCTTC. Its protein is CASSPGLAGGYEQFF.

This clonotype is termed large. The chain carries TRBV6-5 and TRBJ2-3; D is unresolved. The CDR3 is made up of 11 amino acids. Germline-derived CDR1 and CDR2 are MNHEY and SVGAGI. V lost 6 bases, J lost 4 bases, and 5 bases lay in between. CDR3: CASSPPDTQYF. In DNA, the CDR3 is TGTGCCAGCAGCCCTCCAGATACGCAGTATTTT.